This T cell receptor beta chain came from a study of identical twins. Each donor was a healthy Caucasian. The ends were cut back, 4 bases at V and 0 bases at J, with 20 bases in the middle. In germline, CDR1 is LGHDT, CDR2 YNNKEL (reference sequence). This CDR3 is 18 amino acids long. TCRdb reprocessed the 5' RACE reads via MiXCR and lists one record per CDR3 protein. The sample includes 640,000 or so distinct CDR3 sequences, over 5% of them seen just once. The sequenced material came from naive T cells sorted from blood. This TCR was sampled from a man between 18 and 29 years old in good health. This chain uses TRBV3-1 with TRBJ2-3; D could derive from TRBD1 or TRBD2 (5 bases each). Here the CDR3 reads CASSPPARDASSTDTQYF. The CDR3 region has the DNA TGTGCCAGCAGCCCCCCCGCGAGGGACGCCTCTAGCACAGATACGCAGTATTTT.